These T cell receptor beta chains were read from a single sample in a study of blood T cell repertoires in COVID-19. TCRdb's copy holds only in-frame clones and misses some; the assay was immunoSEQ multiplex PCR. In the table there are 350,000 or so clones, around 87% of which are singletons. Input material: peripheral blood. These receptors were obtained from a woman in her twenties or thirties with COVID-19, enrolled during active disease. The CDR3 runs from the conserved cysteine through the conserved F or W. The order of the fields is V gene, CDR3 length, clone size, J gene, D gene, CDR3 protein, CDR3 DNA. The D gene is left open where the match is weak. The size entry is marked missing in some rows and otherwise reads once, few, many or a size class.

>TRBV6-5|13|-|TRBJ2-5|-
CASSYSFRETQYF
TGTGCCAGCAGTTATTCGTTTCGGGAGACCCAGTACTTC
>TRBV11-2|14|few|TRBJ2-1|-
CASSLDHASNEQFF
TGTGCCAGCAGCTTAGATCATGCGAGCAATGAGCAGTTCTTC
>TRBV19|14|-|TRBJ2-1|-
CASSSRGSVNEQFF
TGTGCCAGTAGTTCCAGGGGAAGTGTCAATGAGCAGTTCTTC
>TRBV28|14|-|TRBJ2-7|-
CASNTGDFSYEQYF
TGTGCCAGTAATACGGGGGATTTCTCCTACGAGCAGTACTTC
>TRBV15|16|-|TRBJ1-1|-
CATSRGPARGYTEAFF
TGTGCCACCAGCAGAGGGCCAGCCCGGGGGTACACTGAAGCTTTCTTT
>TRBV29-1|13|-|TRBJ2-7|TRBD2
CSVDEGGRYEQYF
TGCAGCGTTGATGAGGGAGGGCGCTACGAGCAGTACTTC
>TRBV4-1|17|-|TRBJ2-7|TRBD1
CASSPDLRTGSSYEQYF
TGCGCCAGCAGCCCGGATCTACGGACAGGGTCCTCCTACGAGCAGTACTTC
>TRBV30|16|-|TRBJ1-5|-
CAWSFRGPYTGQPQHF
TGTGCCTGGAGTTTTAGGGGCCCGTACACGGGTCAGCCCCAGCATTTT
>TRBV28|15|-|TRBJ1-5|-
CASTLMGGGGQPQHF
TGTGCCAGCACCCTAATGGGCGGGGGCGGTCAGCCCCAGCATTTT
>TRBV19|16|-|TRBJ2-2|TRBD2
CASSALTSANTGELFF
TGTGCCAGTAGTGCCCTGACTAGCGCGAACACCGGGGAGCTGTTTTTT
>TRBV30|16|-|TRBJ2-2|-
CACPGDRATFGGELFF
TGTGCCTGCCCGGGGGACCGAGCAACTTTCGGTGGGGAGCTGTTTTTT
>TRBV24-1|16|-|TRBJ2-1|TRBD2
CATAPGGSGRVNEQFF
TGTGCCACCGCCCCGGGTGGTAGCGGGAGAGTCAATGAGCAGTTCTTC
>TRBV20-1|15|-|TRBJ2-1|TRBD2
CSASRGTSEVNEQFF
TGCAGTGCTAGTCGGGGGACTAGCGAAGTCAATGAGCAGTTCTTC
>TRBV28|11|-|TRBJ2-7|-
CASSPAYEQYF
TGTGCCAGCAGTCCCGCCTACGAGCAGTACTTC
>TRBV5-4|14|once|TRBJ2-5|TRBD2
CASSSGTSLETQYF
TGTGCCAGCAGCTCGGGGACTAGCCTTGAGACCCAGTACTTC
>TRBV4-3|16|-|TRBJ1-6|-
CASSQDLPRVGSPLHF
TGCGCCAGCAGCCAAGATCTTCCCAGGGTTGGTTCACCCCTCCACTTT
>TRBV19|15|-|TRBJ2-1|-
CASTQRGGPYNEQFF
TGTGCCAGTACTCAACGAGGGGGACCATACAATGAGCAGTTCTTC
>TRBV21-1|12|-|TRBJ2-7|-
CARRGDHYEQYF
TGTGCCAGACGGGGGGACCACTACGAGCAGTACTTC
>TRBV30|15|-|TRBJ2-5|-
CAWRGGSGGRETQYF
TGTGCCTGGAGAGGGGGTTCGGGAGGAAGGGAGACCCAGTACTTC
>TRBV7-8|15|few|TRBJ2-1|-
CASSPLRGSYNEQFF
TGTGCCAGCAGCCCTCTCCGGGGGTCCTACAATGAGCAGTTCTTC
>TRBV30|13|-|TRBJ1-1|-
CAWSLRGDTEAFF
TGTGCCTGGAGTCTACGGGGGGACACTGAAGCTTTCTTT
>TRBV14|17|-|TRBJ2-3|TRBD2
CASSQVKRTSGTDTQYF
TGTGCCAGCAGCCAAGTGAAACGGACTAGCGGCACAGATACGCAGTATTTT
>TRBV24-1|18|-|TRBJ2-1|TRBD1
CATSDFISGQGSVNEQFF
TGTGCCACCAGTGATTTTATCTCAGGACAGGGGAGCGTCAATGAGCAGTTCTTC
>TRBV28|17|-|TRBJ1-2|-
CASSFTQGFTRDYGYTF
TGTGCCAGCAGTTTTACACAGGGTTTCACTAGGGACTATGGCTACACCTTC
>TRBV6-1|15|-|TRBJ1-2|-
CASSEEGQPLYGYTF
TGTGCCAGCAGTGAAGAGGGGCAGCCCCTCTATGGCTACACCTTC
>TRBV28|14|-|TRBJ1-1|-
CASSYLQGNTEAFF
TGTGCCAGCAGTTACCTCCAGGGGAACACTGAAGCTTTCTTT
>TRBV2|14|-|TRBJ2-3|TRBD2
CASPTSGASDTQYF
TGTGCCAGCCCGACTAGCGGGGCTTCAGATACGCAGTATTTT
>TRBV19|14|-|TRBJ1-1|TRBD1
CASSRPDREAEAFF
TGTGCCAGTAGTCGCCCTGACAGGGAAGCTGAAGCTTTCTTT
>TRBV27|15|-|TRBJ2-7|TRBD1
CASSTRGTGPYEQYF
TGTGCCAGCAGTACTCGCGGGACAGGGCCCTACGAGCAGTACTTC
>TRBV5-1|14|few|TRBJ1-5|-
CASSLTGKGQPQHF
TGCGCCAGCAGCTTAACTGGGAAGGGGCAGCCCCAGCATTTT
>TRBV30|15|-|TRBJ1-6|TRBD1
CAWKYRGWHNSPLHF
TGTGCCTGGAAGTACAGGGGGTGGCATAATTCACCCCTCCACTTT
>TRBV23-1|17|-|TRBJ2-5|TRBD2
CASGSLLLAGVGETQYF
TGCGCCAGCGGATCCCTATTACTAGCGGGAGTTGGGGAGACCCAGTACTTC